This T cell receptor (beta chain) was sequenced during a study of response to subunit inactivated influenza vaccine. Ten or more counts support this clonotype. Its target is unknown. Study-wide results and caveats: A suggestion made by the authors is that each seasonal influenza vaccination recruits few new T cells.

TCRdb called the RT-PCR reads again in MiXCR, with one record for every CDR3 protein. The sample lists over 400,000 distinct CDR3 sequences; approximately 11% were seen once. V was cut by 5 bases and J by 0 bases, with 14 bases left in between. The germline CDR1 and CDR2 sequences are SGHVS and FQNEAQ. The CDR3 loop spans 16 amino acids. This sequence joins TRBV7-8 and TRBJ1-5; D might be TRBD1 (5 bases). Sequencing was performed on PBMCs from blood, taken roughly 6 weeks after vaccination. The source is a man aged 50-59 years who received an inactivated influenza vaccine. The CDR3 DNA reads as TGTGCCAGCAGCCAAGCGACAGAATTTAGCAATCAGCCCCAGCATTTT. It is translated as CASSQATEFSNQPQHF.